This is a list of T cell receptor beta chains from one sample in a study of T cells in localized non-small cell lung cancer. The data were produced by immunoSEQ multiplex PCR, yet TCRdb's version contains in-frame clones alone and is incomplete. The table records tens of thousands of clones, almost 90% of them present only once. Sequences were derived from peripheral blood, sampled before any cancer treatment. These receptors originate from a woman between 40 and 69 years old with stage I lung adenocarcinoma. The CDR3 runs from the conserved cysteine through the conserved F or W. The order of the fields is clone size, CDR3 length, J gene, V gene, CDR3 protein. Clone size appears in some rows only: once, few, many, or a class for an expanded clone.

>NA|16|TRBJ2-1|TRBV5-4
CASSLEPGGIGNEQFF
>few|14|TRBJ1-1|TRBV7-3
CASSSTGGITEAFF
>NA|14|TRBJ1-1|TRBV5-1
CASSQQLMNTEAFF
>NA|16|TRBJ1-5|TRBV7-2
CASSLIERGPNQPQHF
>once|13|TRBJ1-2|TRBV10-2
CASTGQANYGYTF
>NA|15|TRBJ1-5|TRBV6-1
CASRAQELSNQPQHF
>NA|15|TRBJ2-5|TRBV2
CASRNSGGPQETQYF
>NA|17|TRBJ2-3|TRBV7-6
CASSLVPLGSGTDTQYF
>NA|12|TRBJ2-3|TRBV7-3
CASSSSTDTQYF
>few|13|TRBJ2-7|TRBV10-2
CASDNLGGGEQYF
>NA|12|TRBJ1-2|TRBV11-2
CASSSDGYGYTF
>NA|13|TRBJ1-3|TRBV6-5
CASSYERGNTIYF
>NA|13|TRBJ2-1|TRBV2
CASRDRGYNEQFF
>NA|15|TRBJ1-6|TRBV10-3
CAISEAGTGGAPLHF
>NA|15|TRBJ1-2|TRBV27
CASSFVGVRGYGYTF
>NA|16|TRBJ2-3|TRBV29-1
CSVEEWGDGRTDTQYF
>NA|15|TRBJ1-4|TRBV7-8
CASSRRQGINEKLFF
>NA|17|TRBJ2-5|TRBV11-3
CASSLVGTSGGWTTQYF
>NA|14|TRBJ1-1|TRBV11-3
CASSLGHPNTEAFF